This entry concerns a single TCR beta chain. The data originate from a study of blood T cell repertoires in COVID-19. Study-wide background: The cDNA or gDNA used as material had been derived from T cells, B-cell-depleted T cells, or PBMCs.

Germline V gene sequence: CDR1 SGHTA, CDR2 FQGNSA. The CDR3 extends over 14 amino acids. V shed 4 bases and J 3 bases; nucleotides not matched to a gene: 5. In the study's own analysis: Counts of nucleated cells, estimated from reference gene primer amplification, were obtained. The table came from immunoSEQ multiplex PCR; TCRdb's copy has only in-frame clones and leaves some out. The V and J calls and clone size are taken from that table; D and trimming were inferred from the DNA. The table lists approximately 120,000 clones, approximately 82% of them singletons. The genes are TRBV7-2 and TRBJ2-7, with 8 bases aligning to TRBD1. This sequence originates from a woman aged 60-75 years with acute or convalescent COVID-19. The specimen was peripheral blood. For the CDR3, the DNA is TGTGCCAGCAGCTCCGGGACAGGCTACTACGAGCAGTACTTC. Its protein product is CASSSGTGYYEQYF. The full variable domain, in which reference TRBV7-2 and TRBJ2-7 provide the parts outside the CDR3, is GAGVSQSPSNKVTEKGKDVELRCDPISGHTALYWYRQSLGQGLEFLIYFQGNSAPDKSGLPSDRFSAERTGGSVSTLTIQRTQQEDSAVYLCASSSGTGYYEQYFGPGTRLTVT.